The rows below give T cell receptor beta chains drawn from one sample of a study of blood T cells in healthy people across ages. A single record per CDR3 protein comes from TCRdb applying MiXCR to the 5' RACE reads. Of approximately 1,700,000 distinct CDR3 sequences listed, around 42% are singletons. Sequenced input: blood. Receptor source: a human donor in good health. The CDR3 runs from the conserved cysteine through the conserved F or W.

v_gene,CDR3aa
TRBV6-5,CASSYSPGSSYEQYF
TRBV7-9,CASSLGPTWNTEAFF
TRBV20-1,CSARDHRGTDTRYF
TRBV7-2,CASSRTGLAKNIQYF
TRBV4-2,CASSQDFGFEAFF
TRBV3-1,CASSQVFWDMNTEAFF
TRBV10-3,CAMGAGDLYGYTF
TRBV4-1,CASSQDSLQSTDTQYF
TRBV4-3,CASSRETGGFGYTF
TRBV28,CASSLLEIPNYGYTF
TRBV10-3,CAISEADTHTGELFF
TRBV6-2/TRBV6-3,CASSRGRSYEQYF
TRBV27,CASSSIRGNTEAFF
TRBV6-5,CASSRGTPSSNYGYTF
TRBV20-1,CSARDDRTYNEQFF
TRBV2,CASSEALPVDATNEKLFF
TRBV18,CASSPPGDGYGYTF
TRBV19,CASSPQQTTKAFF
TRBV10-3,CAISDIGRGEETQYF
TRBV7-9,CATPGGGRLFYGYTF
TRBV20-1,CSASTKGQGYGYTF
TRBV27,CASSHGPTGDQYF
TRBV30,CAWWDRITYEQYF
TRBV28,CASSLFEGPNTGELFF
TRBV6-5,CASGRDRTYGYTF
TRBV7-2,CASSLVLPKQFF
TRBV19,CASSSSGEVDNEQFF
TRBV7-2,CASSSIRTQYF
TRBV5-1,CASGAVGGEETQYF
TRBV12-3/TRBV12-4,CAGSLGSGGPQETQYF
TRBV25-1,CASSPGRGVLTF
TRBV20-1,CSASRNRAGTEAFF
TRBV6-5,CASSRASYTDTQYF
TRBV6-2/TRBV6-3,CASSYSDNRRDEQFF
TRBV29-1,CSVGAGAPSGQFF
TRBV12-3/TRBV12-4,CASSLKTVSADTQYF
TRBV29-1,CSVETVGEQFF
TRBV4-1,CASSQVVGDYNEQFF
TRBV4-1,CASSQTPGQGNDIQYF
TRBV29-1,CSSGYGTGDGYTF
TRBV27,CASSLVGMDNQHNEQYF
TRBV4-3,CASSQDERYLEQYF
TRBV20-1,CSARARGGMETQYF
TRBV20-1,CSAPGQIQDTQYF
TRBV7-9,CASSLQSGEYNEQFF
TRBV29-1,CSVEDLDRKALYGYTF
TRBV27,CASNYPNGEQFF
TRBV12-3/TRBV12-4,CASSRGGWLNYGYTF
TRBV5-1,CASHSGARYQETQYF
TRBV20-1,CSARRTSGAAIYNEQFF
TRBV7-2,CASSLVGPGGYGYTF
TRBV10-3,CAIRSQENYEQYF
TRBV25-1,CASIGGAIDEQFF
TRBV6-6,CASSYSLDPNTDYGYTF
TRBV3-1,CASSLRKGLETQYF
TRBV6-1,CATQRPDNEQFF
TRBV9,CASSVAPPGRAGGNEQFF
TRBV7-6,CASSSLPASGGVNEQFF
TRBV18,CASSPYGVQETQYF
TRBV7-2,CASSQYVVQTDTQYF